This T cell receptor (beta chain) was observed in a study of PD-1 blockade in mismatch repair-deficient tumors. Findings and limits, study-wide: Rapid post-treatment expansion, then contraction, generally preceding radiologic response, marked tumor-resident clones.

The V gene lost 0 bases and the J gene lost 1 base, with 3 bases spanning the gap. The CDR3 runs to 13 residues. Germline lookup yields CDR1 SGHDN and CDR2 FVKESK. Some clones are missing from TCRdb's copy, which holds only in-frame ones; the method was immunoSEQ multiplex PCR. This table holds some 48,000 clones, 65% to 80% found once. Mismatch repair deficiency was confirmed in all patients, by PCR or immunohistochemistry. TCR sequencing covered three patients who responded to pembrolizumab. With respect to this clone: The antigen remains unidentified.

The chain joins TRBV14 to TRBJ1-1; D not resolved. The origin of this receptor is an adult with mismatch repair-deficient cancer. The sample consisted of PBMCs, taken before pembrolizumab treatment. The CDR3 DNA reads as TGTGCCAGCAGCCAAGATCGGAACACTGAAGCTTTCTTT. Translation gives CASSQDRNTEAFF.